Presented here are 19 T cell receptor beta chains from one specimen sequenced in a study of a mutant IDH1 vaccine in newly diagnosed glioma. Sequencing was performed with immunoSEQ multiplex PCR; in TCRdb, only in-frame clones are kept and a portion is missing. The data contain about 38,000 clones, around 78% of them singletons. No antigens are known for them. Described time point: week 5, during vaccination. The content of each vaccine dose was 300 ug of mutant IDH1 20-mer peptide, and topical imiquimod accompanied it. Specimen: PBMCs, collected from a glioma patient whose treatment included an IDH1 peptide vaccine. These TCRs come from a man aged 35 to 55 with glioma.

The chain couples TRBV30 to TRBJ2-7; 8 bases are shared with TRBD1. The CDR3 has 14 residues. The V gene's germline CDR1 is GTSNPN and CDR2 SVGIG (reference sequence). Trimming cost V 0 bases and J 5 bases; bases outside gene matches: 6. This CDR3 is CAWSVLSGGDEQYF. As DNA, the CDR3 is TGTGCCTGGAGTGTACTTTCAGGGGGCGACGAGCAGTACTTC. The full variable domain, completed using reference TRBV30 and TRBJ2-7, is SQTIHQWPATLVQPVGSPLSLECTVEGTSNPNLYWYRQAAGRGLQLLFYSVGIGQISSEVPQNLSASRPQDRQFILSSKKLLLSDSGFYLCAWSVLSGGDEQYFGPGTRLTVT.

The rearrangement links TRBV5-4 to TRBJ2-2; D is unclear. The CDR3 spans 11 residues. CDR1 SGHNT and CDR2 YYREEE come from the germline V gene (reference sequence). V shed 4 bases and J shed 4 bases, with 2 bases lying between them. The CDR3 region has the DNA TGTGCCAGCAGCGCCACCGGGGAGCTGTTTTTT. Translated, it gives CASSATGELFF.

The chain employs TRBV6-6 and TRBJ1-2, with D unclear. The germline CDR1 and CDR2 sequences are MNHNY and SVGAGI (reference sequence). Trimming removed 0 bases from V and 9 bases from J, with 11 bases in between. The CDR3 has 13 residues. CDR3 in DNA: TGTGCCAGCAGTTACTCGTTTATGGGTAGCTACACCTTC. Translating it yields CASSYSFMGSYTF.

The V gene is TRBV7-9, the J gene TRBJ2-7, with TRBD1 matching 7 bases. Germline lookup yields CDR1 SEHNR and CDR2 FQNEAQ (reference sequence). The junction had 13 bases not matched to a gene; V was cut back by 8 bases and J by 0 bases. The CDR3 is 16 residues long. The CDR3 loop reads CASLFHGGQDSYEQYF. DNA of the CDR3: TGTGCCAGCCTGTTTCACGGTGGACAGGACTCCTACGAGCAGTACTTC.

The chain uses TRBV7-9 and TRBJ2-4; D is ambiguous. Looked up from germline, CDR1 is SEHNR and CDR2 is FQNEAQ (reference sequence). The CDR3 totals 13 residues. Trimming left V 5 bases short and J 0 bases short, with 5 bases between. CDR3 protein: CASSPPAKNIQYF. CDR3 nucleotides: TGTGCCAGCAGCCCCCCAGCCAAAAACATTCAGTACTTC. The whole variable domain, filled in from reference TRBV7-9 and TRBJ2-4, reads DTGVSQNPRHKITKRGQNVTFRCDPISEHNRLYWYRQTLGQGPEFLTYFQNEAQLEKSRLLSDRFSAERPKGSFSTLEIQRTEQGDSAMYLCASSPPAKNIQYFGAGTRLSVL.

This sequence joins TRBV6-5 and TRBJ1-1; 8 nucleotides align to TRBD1. V gave up 7 bases and J gave up 5 bases; unmatched junction bases: 12. The CDR3 loop spans 15 amino acids. Germline V lookup: CDR1 MNHEY, CDR2 SVGAGI. In nucleotides, the CDR3 is TGTGCCAGCATTCCTGGAACAGGGGGGTATACTGAAGCTTTCTTT. Translating it yields CASIPGTGGYTEAFF.

The chain uses TRBV5-6 and TRBJ1-2; 9 positions match TRBD1. Per the germline V gene, CDR1 is SGHDT and CDR2 is YYEEEE. Germline trimming cut 1 base from V and 3 bases from J; bases unmatched to any gene: 4. The CDR3 totals 15 residues. CDR3 DNA sequence: TGTGCCAGCAGCTTGCAAGGGACAGGGTACTATGGCTACACCTTC. This encodes CASSLQGTGYYGYTF.

This clone was observed a few times. The chain recombines TRBV7-6 with TRBJ1-6; D ambiguous. CDR3 length equals 16 residues. Trimming stripped 4 bases from V and 0 bases from J, with 10 bases between. Looked up from germline, CDR1 is SGHVS and CDR2 is FNYEAQ. The CDR3 spells CASSSAASSYNSPLHF. In nucleotides, the CDR3 is TGTGCCAGCAGCTCCGCCGCGAGCTCCTATAATTCACCCCTCCACTTT.

This chain uses TRBV5-1 with TRBJ2-7; TRBD2 agrees at 9 bases. The CDR3 is 15 amino acids. In germline, CDR1 is SGHRS, CDR2 YFSETQ. After removal of 4 bases from V and 6 bases from J, the junction contained 11 bases not matched to a gene. In DNA form, the CDR3 reads TGCGCCAGCAGCCTTTGGGCGGGGGGGCCAGCCGAGCAGTACTTC. Amino acid sequence: CASSLWAGGPAEQYF.

The genes are TRBV7-9 and TRBJ2-5, with 14 bases identical to TRBD2. V was pared by 5 bases and J by 4 bases, with 9 bases of the junction left unmatched. The germline CDR1 and CDR2 sequences are SEHNR and FQNEAQ (reference sequence). The CDR3 loop spans 17 amino acids. The CDR3, as DNA: TGTGCCAGCAGCACGCGACTAGCGGGGGGGCAGGTAGAGACCCAGTACTTC. Amino acid sequence: CASSTRLAGGQVETQYF.

The genes are TRBV5-1 and TRBJ2-7; D call uncertain. The CDR3 is 13 amino acids. In germline, CDR1 is SGHRS, CDR2 YFSETQ. Trimming left V 2 bases short and J 3 bases short, with 9 bases between. CDR3 in amino acids: CASSFADGYEQYF. Here the CDR3 DNA reads TGCGCCAGCAGCTTCGCGGACGGCTACGAGCAGTACTTC.

The gene calls are TRBV30 and TRBJ1-6; 7 nucleotides align to TRBD1. The J segment lost 7 bases and the V segment lost 5 bases, leaving 5 bases of the junction unmatched. The CDR3 covers 13 residues. Looked up from germline, CDR1 is GTSNPN and CDR2 is SVGIG (reference sequence). CDR3 in amino acids: CAWGTDSNSPLHF. CDR3 in DNA: TGTGCCTGGGGGACAGATTCAAATTCACCCCTCCACTTT.

The chain is built from TRBV10-1 and TRBJ1-5, with TRBD1 matching over 9 bases. The CDR3 runs 19 residues. V was pared by 6 bases and J by 0 bases, with 15 bases of the junction left unmatched. Germline V lookup: CDR1 WNHNN, CDR2 SYGVQD (reference sequence). CDR3 DNA sequence: TGCGCCAGCAGGGCTCCCGGGACAGGGAAGGGTAGTAGCAATCAGCCCCAGCATTTT. Protein product: CASRAPGTGKGSSNQPQHF.

The chain carries TRBV7-8 and TRBJ1-5; TRBD1 might be the D (6 bases). The V end was cut by 1 base, the J end by 3 bases, with 7 bases between. CDR3 size: 14 residues. CDR1 is SGHVS and CDR2 is FQNEAQ in the germline V gene. This chain's CDR3 is CASSLGGPNQPQHF. The CDR3 DNA follows: TGTGCCAGCAGCTTAGGGGGGCCCAATCAGCCCCAGCATTTT.

The chain uses TRBV5-1 and TRBJ2-3; 13 positions match TRBD2. V dropped 3 bases and J dropped 3; count of bases not matched to a gene: 1. The CDR3 extends over 15 amino acids. Germline V lookup: CDR1 SGHRS, CDR2 YFSETQ. The CDR3 sequence is CASSWGLAGTDTQYF. The DNA of the CDR3 is TGCGCCAGCAGCTGGGGACTAGCGGGGACAGATACGCAGTATTTT.

The chain joins TRBV29-1 to TRBJ1-1; tentative D call: TRBD1 (5 bases). This CDR3 spans 13 amino acids. The V end was cut by 7 bases, the J end by 5 bases, with 17 bases between. Germline CDR1 is SQVTM and CDR2 is ANQGSEA. CDR3 DNA sequence: TGCAGCGCAAGTCTGACAGTTCCGACTGAAGCTTTCTTT. It specifies CSASLTVPTEAFF.

This chain links TRBV4-1 with TRBJ1-4; D may be TRBD1 (5 bases). In germline, CDR1 is MGHRA, CDR2 YSYEKL. V lost 1 base to trimming and J lost 8 bases, with 14 bases between them. The CDR3 runs to 15 residues. The CDR3 region is CASSQGPRTREKLFF. CDR3 coding DNA: TGCGCCAGCAGCCAAGGACCGCGGACAAGGGAAAAACTGTTTTTT.

This chain connects TRBV12-5 to TRBJ1-2, with D tentatively TRBD1 (6 bases). V dropped 7 bases and J dropped 2 bases, with 20 bases sitting between them. CDR1 is LGHNT, CDR2 FRNRAP, per germline. This CDR3 spans 16 amino acids. The CDR3 loop reads CASVLQGDGGNYGYTF. CDR3 nucleotides: TGTGCTAGTGTTTTACAGGGAGATGGGGGCAACTATGGCTACACCTTC.

The chain recombines TRBV29-1 with TRBJ2-1, with D perhaps TRBD1 or TRBD2 (5 bases each). This CDR3 spans 12 amino acids. V gave up 4 bases and J gave up 6 bases, with 10 bases separating them. Germline lookup yields CDR1 SQVTM and CDR2 ANQGSEA. CDR3 region: CSVGKGRNEQFF. The CDR3 region has the DNA TGCAGCGTTGGTAAGGGACGCAATGAGCAGTTCTTC.